Listed below are T cell receptor beta chains from one sample, sequenced in a study of human T cells and chemical hapten exposure. A single record per CDR3 protein comes from TCRdb applying MiXCR to the RACE reads. The sample yields about 120,000 distinct CDR3 sequences, roughly 13% seen once. This specimen consisted of whole blood, obtained in connection with sensitization to the hapten diphenylcyclopropenone (DPC). The origin of the receptors is a woman aged 18-35 years with alopecia areata. Some clones in this sample may be carry-over from other donors' samples. Both conserved end residues are part of each CDR3.

CDR3aa: CASRGTGSNTGELFF
v_gene: TRBV2

CDR3aa: CSARHNEQFF
v_gene: TRBV29-1

CDR3aa: CATRGIHNEQFF
v_gene: TRBV7-2

CDR3aa: CASSPRQRTGIEAFF
v_gene: TRBV18

CDR3aa: CASSLRPEPFCSPLHF
v_gene: TRBV13

CDR3aa: CASSEALYVRADGETQYF
v_gene: TRBV6-1

CDR3aa: CASSTAGQGAYEQYF
v_gene: TRBV19

CDR3aa: CASSLVGGEGAEAFF
v_gene: TRBV7-7

CDR3aa: CSANVGTSNQPQHF
v_gene: TRBV20-1

CDR3aa: CASSPGLAYNEQFF
v_gene: TRBV28

CDR3aa: CSAEGGVRGNTIYF
v_gene: TRBV20-1

CDR3aa: CASTYTGGYGYTF
v_gene: TRBV6-6

CDR3aa: CSVSPHGLNAEAFF
v_gene: TRBV29-1